This TCR beta chain was sequenced during a study of CD8 T cells in ankylosing spondylitis. Study results and limitations: With a CD8+ phenotype, disease-linked clones were relatively rare in peripheral blood.

This clonotype came up a few times. Its antigen is unknown. In TCRdb, the 5' RACE reads were re-called with MiXCR into one record per CDR3 protein. The table records about 240,000 distinct CDR3 sequences, over 8.5% of them present only once. Germline assignment: CDR1 SGHTA and CDR2 FQGNSA. Trimming left V 5 bases short and J 2 bases short, with 12 bases between. CDR3 length: 14 residues. The sequence came from a male donor with ankylosing spondylitis or in good health (not recorded which). The V and J genes are TRBV7-2 and TRBJ1-2; D not certain. Sequenced input: blood, either unsorted or a sorted T cell fraction (not recorded which). The CDR3 protein is CASSRTRENYGYTF. The CDR3 DNA follows: TGTGCCAGCAGCCGCACCCGGGAGAACTATGGCTACACCTTC.